A selection of T cell receptor beta chains follows, all from one sample in a study of cytomegalovirus exposure and HLA in healthy donors. Clones were sequenced by immunoSEQ multiplex PCR, and TCRdb holds only the in-frame ones, with some missing. The sample holds 150,000 to 200,000 clones, around 80% seen once. Specimen: PBMCs. The receptors shown here come from a man in his forties in good health and CMV-seronegative. The CDR3 runs from the conserved cysteine through the conserved F or W. D genes are given only for firm matches. Clone sizes are given selectively: once, few, many, or a class where the clone is expanded.

J: TRBJ1-1; V: TRBV9; D: NA; size: NA; CDR3: CASSGVTGANTEAFF; DNA: TGTGCCAGCAGCGGGGTGACAGGAGCTAACACTGAAGCTTTCTTT
J: TRBJ2-7; V: TRBV5-1; D: TRBD1; size: NA; CDR3: CASRQGTNYEQYF; DNA: TGCGCCAGCCGACAGGGGACCAACTACGAGCAGTACTTC
J: TRBJ2-5; V: TRBV9; D: TRBD1; size: NA; CDR3: CASSVWDRVQETQYF; DNA: TGTGCCAGCAGCGTATGGGACAGGGTGCAAGAGACCCAGTACTTC
J: TRBJ2-5; V: TRBV6-5; D: NA; size: NA; CDR3: CASSGRGTQYF; DNA: TGTGCCAGCAGCGGCCGCGGGACCCAGTACTTC
J: TRBJ1-2; V: TRBV19; D: NA; size: NA; CDR3: CASSIRAGGRRVNYGYTF; DNA: TGTGCCAGTAGTATCAGGGCGGGGGGACGGAGAGTTAACTATGGCTACACCTTC
J: TRBJ2-2; V: TRBV7-9; D: NA; size: NA; CDR3: CSSSLTLQGLTGELFF; DNA: TGTTCCAGCAGCTTAACCTTGCAGGGTTTAACCGGGGAGCTGTTTTTT
J: TRBJ2-2; V: TRBV27; D: NA; size: NA; CDR3: CASTYLTVSTGELFF; DNA: TGTGCCAGCACTTATCTCACGGTTTCCACCGGGGAGCTGTTTTTT
J: TRBJ1-1; V: TRBV27; D: TRBD1; size: NA; CDR3: CASTDRMNTEAFF; DNA: TGTGCCAGCACGGACAGGATGAACACTGAAGCTTTCTTT
J: TRBJ2-5; V: TRBV7-9; D: NA; size: NA; CDR3: CASSPRLGPQTQYF; DNA: TGTGCCAGCAGCCCGAGGTTGGGTCCTCAGACCCAGTACTTC
J: TRBJ1-5; V: TRBV19; D: TRBD1; size: few; CDR3: CASSMDREYSNQPQHF; DNA: TGTGCCAGTAGTATGGACAGGGAGTATAGCAATCAGCCCCAGCATTTT
J: TRBJ2-1; V: TRBV7-8; D: NA; size: few; CDR3: CASSSQRVPSYNEQFF; DNA: TGTGCCAGCAGCTCCCAGCGGGTACCCTCCTACAATGAGCAGTTCTTC
J: TRBJ2-2; V: TRBV6-5; D: NA; size: NA; CDR3: CASSYWAVNTGELFF; DNA: TGTGCCAGCAGTTACTGGGCAGTGAACACCGGGGAGCTGTTTTTT
J: TRBJ1-1; V: TRBV7-9; D: NA; size: NA; CDR3: CSSSLIGGAGTEAFF; DNA: TGTTCCAGCAGCTTAATTGGGGGCGCCGGCACTGAAGCTTTCTTT
J: TRBJ1-2; V: TRBV18; D: NA; size: NA; CDR3: CASSPDITNYGYTF; DNA: TGTGCCAGCTCACCGGACATAACTAACTATGGCTACACCTTC
J: TRBJ1-1; V: TRBV29-1; D: NA; size: NA; CDR3: CSVVRNTEAFF; DNA: TGCAGCGTTGTGAGGAACACTGAAGCTTTCTTT
J: TRBJ2-5; V: TRBV7-9; D: NA; size: NA; CDR3: CASTKSPVETQYF; DNA: TGTGCCAGCACCAAATCCCCGGTGGAGACCCAGTACTTC
J: TRBJ2-3; V: TRBV30; D: NA; size: NA; CDR3: CAWSPSTDTQYF; DNA: TGTGCCTGGAGTCCTAGCACAGATACGCAGTATTTT
J: TRBJ1-5; V: TRBV5-1; D: TRBD1; size: NA; CDR3: CASSFQGGSNQPQHF; DNA: TGCGCCAGCAGCTTTCAGGGGGGAAGCAATCAGCCCCAGCATTTT
J: TRBJ2-2; V: TRBV6-6; D: NA; size: NA; CDR3: CASSFSTPGSGELFF; DNA: TGTGCCAGCAGTTTTAGCACACCAGGGTCCGGGGAGCTGTTTTTT
J: TRBJ2-5; V: TRBV5-1; D: NA; size: NA; CDR3: CASSLDTGSETQYF; DNA: TGCGCCAGCAGCTTGGATACCGGGAGTGAGACCCAGTACTTC
J: TRBJ2-2; V: TRBV4-2; D: TRBD2; size: once; CDR3: CASSQVIGRESGELFF; DNA: TGTGCCAGCAGCCAAGTCATCGGGAGGGAGTCCGGGGAGCTGTTTTTT